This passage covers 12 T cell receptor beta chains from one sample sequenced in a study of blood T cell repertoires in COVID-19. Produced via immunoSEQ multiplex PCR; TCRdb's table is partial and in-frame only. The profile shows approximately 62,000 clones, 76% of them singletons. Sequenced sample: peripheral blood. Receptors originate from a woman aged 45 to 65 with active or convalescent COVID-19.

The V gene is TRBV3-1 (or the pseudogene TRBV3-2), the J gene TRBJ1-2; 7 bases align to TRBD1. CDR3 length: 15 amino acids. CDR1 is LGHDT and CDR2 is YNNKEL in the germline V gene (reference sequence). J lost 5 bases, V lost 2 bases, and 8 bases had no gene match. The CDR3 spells CASSQFETGKYGYTF. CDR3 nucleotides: TGTGCCAGCAGCCAATTTGAGACAGGGAAGTATGGCTACACCTTC.

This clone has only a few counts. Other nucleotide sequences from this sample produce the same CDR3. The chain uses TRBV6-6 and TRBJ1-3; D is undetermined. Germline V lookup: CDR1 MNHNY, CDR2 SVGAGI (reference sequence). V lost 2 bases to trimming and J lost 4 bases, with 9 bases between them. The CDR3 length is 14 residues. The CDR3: CASSYGGLGNTIYF. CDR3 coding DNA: TGTGCCAGCAGTTACGGCGGGCTAGGAAACACCATATATTTT.

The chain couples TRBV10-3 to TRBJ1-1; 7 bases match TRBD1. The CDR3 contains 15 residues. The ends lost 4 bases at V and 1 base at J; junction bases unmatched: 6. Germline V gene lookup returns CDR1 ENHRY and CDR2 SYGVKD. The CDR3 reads CAISGINRGNTEAFF. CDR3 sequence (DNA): TGTGCCATCAGTGGAATTAACAGGGGGAACACTGAAGCTTTCTTT.

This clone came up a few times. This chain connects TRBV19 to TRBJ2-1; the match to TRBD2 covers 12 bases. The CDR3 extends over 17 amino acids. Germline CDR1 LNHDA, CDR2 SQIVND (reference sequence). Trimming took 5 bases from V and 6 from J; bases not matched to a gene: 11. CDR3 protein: CASSDLTSGRGRNEQFF. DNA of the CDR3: TGTGCCAGTAGTGACTTGACTAGCGGGAGAGGACGCAATGAGCAGTTCTTC.

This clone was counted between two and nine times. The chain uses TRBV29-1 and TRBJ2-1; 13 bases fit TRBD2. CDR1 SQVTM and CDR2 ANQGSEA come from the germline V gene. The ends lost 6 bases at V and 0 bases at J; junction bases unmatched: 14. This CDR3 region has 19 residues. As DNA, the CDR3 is TGCAGCGTGTTAGGCCCCGGGACTAGCGGGGTGAGCTCCTACAATGAGCAGTTCTTC. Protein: CSVLGPGTSGVSSYNEQFF.

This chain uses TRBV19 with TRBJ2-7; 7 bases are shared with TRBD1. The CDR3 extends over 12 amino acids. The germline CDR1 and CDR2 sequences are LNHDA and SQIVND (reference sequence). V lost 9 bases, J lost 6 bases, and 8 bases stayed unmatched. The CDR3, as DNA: TGTGCCAGCCAAGCAGGGGGTGGCGAGCAGTACTTC. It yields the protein CASQAGGGEQYF.

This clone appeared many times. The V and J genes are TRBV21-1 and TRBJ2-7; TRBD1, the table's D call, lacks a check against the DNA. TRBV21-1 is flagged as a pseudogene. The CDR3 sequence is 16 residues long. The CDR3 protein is CASSKEKGGQGYEQYF. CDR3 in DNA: TGTGCCAGCAGCAAAGAAAAGGGGGGACAGGGCTACGAGCAGTACTTC.

The CDR3 loop is CASSQDWREALYEQYF. The CDR3 coding sequence is TGCGCCAGCAGCCAAGATTGGCGGGAGGCCCTCTACGAGCAGTACTTC. The rearrangement uses TRBV4-1 and TRBJ2-7; TRBD2 aligns across 8 bases. Germline lookup yields CDR1 MGHRA and CDR2 YSYEKL. The CDR3 runs 16 residues. The J segment lost 3 bases and the V segment lost 0 bases, leaving 7 bases of the junction unmatched.

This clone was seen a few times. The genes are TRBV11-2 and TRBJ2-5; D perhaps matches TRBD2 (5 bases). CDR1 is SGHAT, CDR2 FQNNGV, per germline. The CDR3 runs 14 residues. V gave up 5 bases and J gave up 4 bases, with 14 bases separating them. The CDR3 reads CASSLGSAGETQYF. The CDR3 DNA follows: TGTGCCAGCAGCCTAGGGTCCGCGGGAGAGACCCAGTACTTC. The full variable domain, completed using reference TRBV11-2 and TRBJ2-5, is EAGVAQSPRYKIIEKRQSVAFWCNPISGHATLYWYQQILGQGPKLLIQFQNNGVVDDSQLPKDRFSAERLKGVDSTLKIQPAKLEDSAVYLCASSLGSAGETQYFGPGTRLLVL.

The CDR3 DNA sequence: TGTGCCAGCAGCTTAGCGTTGACTAGCGGGAGAACAGATACGCAGTATTTT. It specifies CASSLALTSGRTDTQYF. The chain uses TRBV7-9 and TRBJ2-3; 12 nucleotides agree with TRBD2. The junction had 4 bases not matched to a gene; V was cut back by 0 bases and J by 3 bases. Germline V lookup: CDR1 SEHNR, CDR2 FQNEAQ (reference sequence). The CDR3 runs to 17 residues.

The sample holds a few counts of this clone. CDR3 in DNA: TGTGCCAGCAGTTTAATAGCGGGAGGGCCTAACGAGCAGTACTTC. It encodes CASSLIAGGPNEQYF. The chain recombines TRBV7-2 with TRBJ2-7; 11 bases map to TRBD2. CDR3 length equals 15 residues. With 6 bases clipped from V and 5 bases from J, the junction kept 9 bases outside the gene matches. In germline, CDR1 is SGHTA, CDR2 FQGNSA.

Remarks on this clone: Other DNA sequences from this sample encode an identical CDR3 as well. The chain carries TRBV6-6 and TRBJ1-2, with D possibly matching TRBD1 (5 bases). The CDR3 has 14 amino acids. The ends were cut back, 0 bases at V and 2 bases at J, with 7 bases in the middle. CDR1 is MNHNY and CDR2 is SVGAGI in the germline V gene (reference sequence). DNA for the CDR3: TGTGCCAGCAGTTACTCGGGGGGGAACTATGGCTACACCTTC. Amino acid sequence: CASSYSGGNYGYTF.